This passage covers 26 T cell receptor beta chains from one sample sequenced in a study of T cell responses to AZD1222 COVID-19 vaccine. Repertoires were generated with immunoSEQ multiplex PCR, while TCRdb's copy carries only in-frame clones and drops some. The data show approximately 56,000 clones, 80% to 90% seen once. This specimen consisted of peripheral blood, obtained on day 0 of AZD1222 vaccination. The receptor source for this set is an adult in good health.

The CDR3 is CASSQIPLSTNEKLFF. Here the CDR3 DNA reads TGTGCCAGCAGCCAAATCCCCCTGTCGACTAATGAAAAACTGTTTTTT. The chain employs TRBV3-1 (or the pseudogene TRBV3-2) and TRBJ1-4; D not certain. The CDR3 sequence is 16 residues long. Trimming removed 2 bases from V and 2 bases from J, with 12 bases in between. Germline V gene lookup returns CDR1 LGHDT and CDR2 YNNKEL (reference sequence).

The chain couples TRBV28 to TRBJ2-7, with 11 nucleotides matching TRBD1. The junction had 7 bases not matched to a gene; V was cut back by 5 bases and J by 4 bases. Germline V lookup: CDR1 MDHEN, CDR2 SYDVKM. The CDR3 totals 15 residues. The CDR3 region is CASSPAGTGGYEQYF. CDR3 nucleotide sequence: TGTGCCAGCAGTCCCGCCGGGACAGGGGGTTACGAGCAGTACTTC.

The gene calls are TRBV13 and TRBJ1-3; D unresolved. The CDR3 is made up of 15 amino acids. Germline V gene data show CDR1 as PRHDT and CDR2 as FYEKMQ (reference sequence). Trimming took off 6 bases at V and 0 bases at J, with 12 bases between the two ends. The CDR3 reads CASRDPVRSGNTIYF. The CDR3 DNA follows: TGTGCCAGCAGGGATCCCGTCCGCTCTGGAAACACCATATATTTT.

The genes are TRBV11-2 and TRBJ2-7, with D hard to call. Germline V CDR1 and CDR2: SGHAT, FQNNGV. The CDR3 has 11 residues. Trimming cost V 1 base and J 6 bases, with 4 bases left between them. CDR3 in DNA: TGTGCCAGCAGCTTAGCTTTCGAGCAGTACTTC. Its translation: CASSLAFEQYF.

The chain recombines TRBV29-1 with TRBJ1-2, with unresolved D. Looked up from germline, CDR1 is SQVTM and CDR2 is ANQGSEA. The length of the CDR3 is 11 residues. Trimming pared 3 bases from V and 4 bases from J, leaving 6 bases between. In DNA, the CDR3 is TGCAGCGTTGAGGTGGGCTATGGCTACACCTTC. Amino acids: CSVEVGYGYTF.

V and J are TRBV9 and TRBJ2-3, with 9 bases that match TRBD1. CDR3 length equals 15 residues. With 3 bases clipped from V and 3 bases from J, the junction kept 5 bases outside the gene matches. CDR1 and CDR2 from the germline V gene are SGDLS and YYNGEE. The CDR3 loop reads CASSASTGGTDTQYF. The CDR3 DNA is TGTGCCAGCAGCGCTTCGACAGGGGGTACAGATACGCAGTATTTT.

This rearrangement joins TRBV12-5 to TRBJ2-1; 10 bases agree with TRBD2. Losses at the gene ends were 0 bases for V and 7 bases for J; bases not matched to a gene: 6. The CDR3 runs to 16 residues. Germline V gene sequence: CDR1 LGHNT, CDR2 FRNRAP. The CDR3 DNA reads as TGTGCTAGTGGTTTGGTACAAGCGGGGGGGCTAAATGAGCAGTTCTTC. Amino acids: CASGLVQAGGLNEQFF.

The gene calls are TRBV5-4 and TRBJ1-1, with D tentatively TRBD1 (5 bases). V was shortened by 2 bases and J by 4 bases, with 12 bases between the two germline ends. The CDR3 spans 14 residues. Germline lookup yields CDR1 SGHNT and CDR2 YYREEE (reference sequence). The CDR3 sequence: CASSFSDRITEAFF. In DNA, the CDR3 is TGTGCCAGCAGCTTTTCCGACAGAATCACTGAAGCTTTCTTT. Based on the CDR3 plus reference TRBV5-4 and TRBJ1-1, the full variable domain is ETGVTQSPTHLIKTRGQQVTLRCSSQSGHNTVSWYQQALGQGPQFIFQYYREEENGRGNFPPRFSGLQFPNYSSELNVNALELDDSALYLCASSFSDRITEAFFGQGTRLTVV.

This chain links TRBV7-8 with TRBJ1-6, with TRBD1 as a possible D gene (6 bases). Germline CDR1 and CDR2: SGHVS and FQNEAQ. V gave up 5 bases and J gave up 7 bases, with 21 bases separating them. This CDR3 region has 17 residues. The CDR3 nucleotides read TGTGCCAGCAGCAATAGTAGGCGGACAGAAAGAAATTCACCCCTCCACTTT. Its protein product is CASSNSRRTERNSPLHF.

The CDR3 protein is CAISEWAAGTASGNTIYF. As DNA, the CDR3 is TGTGCCATCAGTGAGTGGGCCGCCGGGACAGCCTCTGGAAACACCATATATTTT. The V call is TRBV10-3, the J call TRBJ1-3; TRBD1 agrees at 7 bases. This CDR3 spans 18 amino acids. Germline CDR1 ENHRY, CDR2 SYGVKD. Trimming cost V 1 base and J 0 bases; bases outside gene matches: 9.

This chain joins TRBV28 and TRBJ1-1; a weak D match, TRBD1 (6 bases). Germline V gene lookup returns CDR1 MDHEN and CDR2 SYDVKM. The V and J ends lost 3 bases and 0 bases respectively, with 8 bases between them. The CDR3 runs to 14 residues. The CDR3 spells CASSFTGMNTEAFF. CDR3 DNA: TGTGCCAGCAGTTTTACAGGGATGAACACTGAAGCTTTCTTT.

The chain has TRBV5-8 and TRBJ2-7, with a tentative D call TRBD2 (6 bases). Looked up from germline, CDR1 is SGHTS and CDR2 is YDEGEE. Trimming took 2 bases from V and 3 from J, leaving 12 bases between them. The CDR3 contains 14 residues. CDR3 in amino acids: CASSLRGDRYEQYF. CDR3 sequence (DNA): TGTGCCAGCAGCTTACGCGGGGACCGCTACGAGCAGTACTTC. The full variable domain, with the rest looked up from reference TRBV5-8 and TRBJ2-7, is EAGVTQSPTHLIKTRGQQATLRCSPISGHTSVYWYQQALGLGLQFLLWYDEGEERNRGNFPPRFSGRQFPNYSSELNVNALELEDSALYLCASSLRGDRYEQYFGPGTRLTVT.

The gene calls are TRBV10-1 and TRBJ1-2; the D gene is possibly TRBD1 (6 bases). Deletions cut 4 bases from V and 7 bases from J, with 16 bases between. There are 14 residues in the CDR3. Germline V CDR1 and CDR2: WNHNN, SYGVQD (reference sequence). The CDR3, as DNA: TGCGCCAGCAGTGCCTCCAGGGGTGGTGGTGGCTACACCTTC. This gives the protein CASSASRGGGGYTF.

The rearrangement uses TRBV5-6 and TRBJ2-7, with a tentative D call TRBD2 (7 bases). V shed 0 bases and J shed 3 bases, with 13 bases lying between them. The CDR3 consists of 15 residues. Germline V gene data show CDR1 as SGHDT and CDR2 as YYEEEE. CDR3 in amino acids: CASSLVGGGRYEQYF. The CDR3 DNA sequence: TGTGCCAGCAGCTTGGTAGGCGGGGGCCGCTACGAGCAGTACTTC.

This sequence joins TRBV6-6 and TRBJ1-2; D gene unclear. CDR3 length: 13 residues. V lost 5 bases, J lost 0 bases, and 7 bases lay in between. Germline CDR1 reads MNHNY; CDR2 reads SVGAGI (reference sequence). The CDR3 nucleotides are TGTGCCAGCAGTCCGGGAGCTAACTATGGCTACACCTTC. Translation: CASSPGANYGYTF.

The chain employs TRBV7-2 and TRBJ2-6, with a weak D call TRBD1 (6 bases). This CDR3 has 15 residues. V was cut by 5 bases and J by 2 bases, with 10 bases left in between. Germline values: CDR1 SGHTA, CDR2 FQGNSA. CDR3 in DNA: TGTGCCAGCAGCCCAAGGACAGCTGGGGCCAACGTCCTGACTTTC. This sequence encodes CASSPRTAGANVLTF.

Here the CDR3 reads CASRGRDSSNQPQHF. As DNA, the CDR3 is TGTGCCAGTAGGGGAAGGGATTCGAGCAATCAGCCCCAGCATTTT. The chain carries TRBV19 and TRBJ1-5; D gene uncertain. The CDR3 is made up of 15 amino acids. Trimming cost V 6 bases and J 1 base, with 13 bases left between them. Per the germline V gene, CDR1 is LNHDA and CDR2 is SQIVND (reference sequence).

This clone has just a few counts. CDR3 sequence (DNA): TGTGCCAGCAGCTTGGGGGGGACAGAAGAGACCCAGTACTTC. It translates to CASSLGGTEETQYF. The J gene is TRBJ2-5, the V gene TRBV5-4; 7 bases are shared with TRBD1. CDR1 SGHNT and CDR2 YYREEE come from the germline V gene (reference sequence). Germline trimming cut 0 bases from V and 3 bases from J; bases unmatched to any gene: 2. The CDR3 is 14 amino acids.

This clone was recorded only once. The chain employs TRBV18 and TRBJ2-7; no firm D call. CDR1 is KGHSH, CDR2 LQKENI, per germline. The CDR3 is made up of 14 amino acids. V was pared by 2 bases and J by 3 bases, with 11 bases between. The CDR3 sequence is CASSPYGVNYEQYF. In DNA form, the CDR3 reads TGTGCCAGCTCACCATATGGAGTCAACTACGAGCAGTACTTC.

The chain combines TRBV6-5 with TRBJ2-1; tentatively, D is TRBD1 (6 bases). In germline, CDR1 is MNHEY, CDR2 SVGAGI. Trimming pared 3 bases from V and 4 bases from J, leaving 10 bases between. CDR3 size: 14 residues. The CDR3 nucleotides are TGTGCCAGCAGTTATTTGGGGGCTTACAATGAGCAGTTCTTC. It encodes CASSYLGAYNEQFF.

The rearrangement links TRBV7-6 to TRBJ1-2, with D perhaps matching TRBD1 (5 bases). Germline values: CDR1 SGHVS, CDR2 FNYEAQ. Trimming removed 1 base at V and 2 bases at J, with 11 bases between. The CDR3 loop spans 15 amino acids. The CDR3 DNA follows: TGTGCCAGCAGCTTAGACCCGACAGCAAACTATGGCTACACCTTC. It yields the protein CASSLDPTANYGYTF.

The rearrangement joins TRBV6-6 to TRBJ1-2; unclear D gene. Germline V lookup: CDR1 MNHNY, CDR2 SVGAGI (reference sequence). V shed 2 bases and J shed 0 bases, with 7 bases lying between them. The CDR3 is made up of 14 amino acids. CDR3 region: CASSYRTSNYGYTF. The CDR3 DNA reads as TGTGCCAGCAGTTACAGGACTTCTAACTATGGCTACACCTTC.

CDR3: CASSFGTLRWVQPQHF. The CDR3 DNA sequence: TGTGCCAGCAGTTTTGGGACTCTTAGGTGGGTTCAGCCCCAGCATTTT. This chain links TRBV27 with TRBJ1-5; tentatively, D is TRBD1 (5 bases). Germline CDR1 reads MNHEY; CDR2 reads SMNVEV (reference sequence). V lost 3 bases, J lost 6 bases, and 18 bases lay in between. The CDR3 is made up of 16 amino acids.

The chain couples TRBV3-1 (or the pseudogene TRBV3-2) to TRBJ2-1, with TRBD2 matching over 12 bases. The trim removed 4 bases at V and 7 bases at J, leaving 5 bases unmatched. CDR3 length: 15 amino acids. CDR1 and CDR2 from the germline V gene are LGHDT and YNNKEL (reference sequence). The CDR3 nucleotides are TGTGCCAGCAGCCCGCCTAGCGGGGGGGCGAATGAGCAGTTCTTC. This sequence encodes CASSPPSGGANEQFF.

The chain uses TRBV5-1 and TRBJ2-3; 10 bases map to TRBD1. The CDR3 has 14 amino acids. CDR1 is SGHRS, CDR2 YFSETQ, per germline. Trimming removed 1 base from V and 6 bases from J; junction bases left unmatched: 2. Here the CDR3 reads CASSLWGQGDTQYF. The CDR3 region has the DNA TGCGCCAGCAGCTTGTGGGGACAGGGGGATACGCAGTATTTT.

The rearrangement joins TRBV19 to TRBJ2-3, with D perhaps matching TRBD1 (6 bases). Germline-derived CDR1 and CDR2 are LNHDA and SQIVND (reference sequence). This CDR3 has 14 residues. Trimming left V 6 bases short and J 6 bases short, with 16 bases between. The CDR3: CASSTQGGIDTQYF. The DNA of the CDR3 is TGTGCCAGTAGCACCCAAGGGGGAATTGATACGCAGTATTTT.